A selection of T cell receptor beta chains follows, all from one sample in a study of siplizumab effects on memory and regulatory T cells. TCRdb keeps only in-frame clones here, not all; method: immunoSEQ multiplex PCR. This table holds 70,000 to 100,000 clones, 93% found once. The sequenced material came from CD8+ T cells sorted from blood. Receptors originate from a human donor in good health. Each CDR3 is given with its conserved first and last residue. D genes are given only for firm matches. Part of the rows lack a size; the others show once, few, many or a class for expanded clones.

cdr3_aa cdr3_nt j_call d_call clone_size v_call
CAWNLAGFHEQYF TGTGCCTGGAACCTAGCGGGATTCCACGAGCAGTACTTC TRBJ2-7 TRBD2 - TRBV30
CASSLYDGDTGELFF TGTGCCAGCAGCTTGTATGACGGGGACACCGGGGAGCTGTTTTTT TRBJ2-2 - once TRBV5-5
CASSPTGIDNQPQHF TGCGCCAGCAGCCCTACAGGGATTGACAATCAGCCCCAGCATTTT TRBJ1-5 - - TRBV4-1
CASSPRDIDQPQHF TGCGCCAGCAGCCCTCGGGACATCGATCAGCCCCAGCATTTT TRBJ1-5 - - TRBV4-1
CASSLGGGPGSYNEQFF TGTGCCAGCAGCTTAGGCGGGGGGCCGGGTAGCTACAATGAGCAGTTCTTC TRBJ2-1 TRBD2 - TRBV7-8
CASSPGTSGSYEQYF TGTGCCAGCAGCCCCGGGACTAGCGGCTCCTACGAGCAGTACTTC TRBJ2-7 TRBD2 - TRBV9
CASSQSDAMAYGYTF TGTGCCAGCAGTCAATCGGACGCTATGGCATATGGCTACACCTTC TRBJ1-2 - - TRBV27
CASSEGRSNQPQHF TGTGCCAGCAGTGAGGGGAGAAGCAATCAGCCCCAGCATTTT TRBJ1-5 - - TRBV6-5
CASSVGVLATEAFF TGTGCCAGCAGCGTAGGGGTTTTGGCCACTGAAGCTTTCTTT TRBJ1-1 - - TRBV9
CASSDGITDTQYF TGCGCCAGCAGTGACGGGATCACAGATACGCAGTATTTT TRBJ2-3 - - TRBV10-1
CSVDLDTQYF TGCAGCGTTGATCTAGATACGCAGTATTTT TRBJ2-3 - - TRBV29-1
CASSEAFTGSYEQYF TGTGCCAGCAGTGAAGCCTTCACAGGGTCCTACGAGCAGTACTTC TRBJ2-7 - - TRBV6-1
CASSYGAYNEQFF TGTGCCAGCAGTTACGGAGCTTACAATGAGCAGTTCTTC TRBJ2-1 - - TRBV6-5
CASSFLEMNANTGELFF TGTGCCAGCAGCTTTCTGGAAATGAACGCGAACACCGGGGAGCTGTTTTTT TRBJ2-2 - - TRBV13
CASSSLAEQFF TGTGCCAGCAGCTCACTAGCCGAGCAGTTCTTC TRBJ2-1 - - TRBV7-9
CASSPGWVPDTQYF TGTGCCAGCTCACCAGGCTGGGTCCCAGATACGCAGTATTTT TRBJ2-3 - - TRBV18
CASSPFAGGSYNEQFF TGTGCCAGCAGCCCTTTCGCGGGAGGGAGTTACAATGAGCAGTTCTTC TRBJ2-1 TRBD2 - TRBV7-3
CATYGGEAFF TGTGCCACCTATGGGGGGGAAGCTTTCTTT TRBJ1-1 - - TRBV27
CASSYTRTEGETQYF TGTGCCAGCAGCTATACTCGGACCGAGGGCGAGACCCAGTACTTC TRBJ2-5 - - TRBV5-4
CASEYGNTEAFF TGTGCCAGCGAATATGGGAACACTGAAGCTTTCTTT TRBJ1-1 - - TRBV2
CAWSAVQSQPQHF TGTGCCTGGAGTGCAGTGCAGTCCCAGCCCCAGCATTTT TRBJ1-5 - - TRBV30
CASSQDSGDQQPQHF TGCGCCAGCAGCCAAGATTCGGGGGATCAACAGCCCCAGCATTTT TRBJ1-5 - - TRBV4-1
CASSLGNREGSYEQYF TGTGCCAGCAGCTTAGGAAACAGGGAGGGGTCCTACGAGCAGTACTTC TRBJ2-7 - - TRBV7-6
CASSSRGAYEQYF TGTGCCAGCAGTTCACGAGGGGCTTACGAGCAGTACTTC TRBJ2-7 - - TRBV11-3
CASSLRASNTEAFF TGTGCCAGCAGCTTGCGGGCTTCGAACACTGAAGCTTTCTTT TRBJ1-1 - - TRBV7-9
CASSEPRGTDTQYF TGTGCCAGCAGTGAACCCAGAGGCACAGATACGCAGTATTTT TRBJ2-3 - - TRBV6-1
CASSQSGTGAYEQYF TGCGCCAGCAGCCAGTCCGGGACAGGGGCCTACGAGCAGTACTTC TRBJ2-7 TRBD1 once TRBV4-1
CASSLEDSPYEQYF TGCGCCAGCAGCTTGGAGGACTCGCCCTACGAGCAGTACTTC TRBJ2-7 - - TRBV5-1
CAWSAGTGANVLTF TGTGCCTGGAGCGCAGGGACTGGGGCCAACGTCCTGACTTTC TRBJ2-6 - - TRBV30
CASSLIGETDTQYF TGTGCCAGCAGCTTAATCGGGGAGACAGATACGCAGTATTTT TRBJ2-3 - - TRBV11-2
CASSNLPSGSYEQYF TGTGCCAGCAGCAATCTGCCTAGCGGCTCCTACGAGCAGTACTTC TRBJ2-7 TRBD2 once TRBV7-2
CASSLSASHNEQFF TGTGCCAGCAGCTTATCCGCCAGCCACAATGAGCAGTTCTTC TRBJ2-1 - - TRBV7-3
CASSLRLAGRTDTQYF TGTGCCAGCAGCTTACGACTAGCGGGGCGCACAGATACGCAGTATTTT TRBJ2-3 TRBD2 - TRBV7-3
CASRDPGQGGNTEAFF TGTGCCAGCAGAGACCCGGGACAGGGGGGGAACACTGAAGCTTTCTTT TRBJ1-1 TRBD1 once TRBV28
CASQGEATEAFF TGTGCCAGCCAGGGGGAAGCTACTGAAGCTTTCTTT TRBJ1-1 TRBD1 - TRBV18
CASRETGGGYEQYF TGTGCCAGCAGAGAGACAGGGGGAGGGTACGAGCAGTACTTC TRBJ2-7 TRBD1 - TRBV2
CATGGSENNEQFF TGTGCCACAGGGGGTAGCGAGAACAATGAGCAGTTCTTC TRBJ2-1 - - TRBV15
CASSPQYGREQFF TGTGCCAGCAGCCCCCAGTATGGCCGGGAGCAGTTCTTC TRBJ2-1 - - TRBV5-6
CASSDSWTDKYGYTF TGTGCCAGCAGCGATAGCTGGACAGATAAATATGGCTACACCTTC TRBJ1-2 - - TRBV9
CASSVRGEAFF TGCGCCAGCAGTGTGAGGGGAGAAGCTTTCTTT TRBJ1-1 - - TRBV10-2
CASSQGSGSAQPQHF TGCGCCAGCAGCCAAGGTTCGGGTTCGGCTCAGCCCCAGCATTTT TRBJ1-5 - - TRBV4-1
CASSEELISSGNTIYF TGTGCCAGCAGTGAAGAGCTGATTAGCTCTGGAAACACCATATATTTT TRBJ1-3 - - TRBV6-1
CASSQERQGATGYTF TGCGCCAGCAGCCAAGAACGCCAGGGGGCGACCGGCTACACCTTC TRBJ1-2 TRBD1 - TRBV4-3
CASRKGTGTSYEQYF TGTGCCAGCAGGAAGGGTACGGGGACTTCCTACGAGCAGTACTTC TRBJ2-7 - - TRBV7-9
CASSQDVPTGIYGYTF TGCGCCAGCAGCCAAGATGTCCCGACAGGGATCTATGGCTACACCTTC TRBJ1-2 TRBD1 once TRBV4-1
CGVDTGTSSYNEQFF TGTGGCGTCGACACAGGGACCAGCTCCTACAATGAGCAGTTCTTC TRBJ2-1 - - TRBV6-6
CASSLAGGNTEAFF TGTGCCAGCAGCTTAGCTGGGGGGAACACTGAAGCTTTCTTT TRBJ1-1 - - TRBV11-2
CASSEGVGTEAFF TGTGCCAGCAGTGAGGGGGTAGGGACTGAAGCTTTCTTT TRBJ1-1 - - TRBV6-1
CASRVTGMATDTQYF TGTGCCAGCAGAGTGACAGGGATGGCTACAGATACGCAGTATTTT TRBJ2-3 TRBD1 - TRBV27
CSVVSVYGYTF TGCAGCGTTGTATCCGTTTATGGCTACACCTTC TRBJ1-2 - - TRBV29-1
CASSLPRPGPIGRGYTF TGTGCCAGTAGTCTACCACGTCCGGGTCCAATTGGGAGGGGCTACACCTTC TRBJ1-2 - - TRBV19
CASSQNTDNEQFF TGCGCCAGCAGCCAAAATACTGACAATGAGCAGTTCTTC TRBJ2-1 - - TRBV4-3